Sequencing of this TCR beta chain was carried out in a study of identifying expanded T cells in peripheral blood. Study-level findings and limits: Clone count variance between roughly 2-week samples rose with total template count.

Comments on this clone: The antigen is not known.

Collection occurred without any documented infections or immune events in donors. The table came from immunoSEQ multiplex PCR; TCRdb's copy has only in-frame clones and leaves some out. The table records approximately 79,000 clones, about nine tenths of them present only once. The CDR3 contains 14 residues. Trimming removed 0 bases at V and 5 bases at J, with 11 bases between. Germline V lookup: CDR1 SGHNT, CDR2 YYREEE (reference sequence). Sequencing was performed on blood. The rearrangement uses TRBV5-4 and TRBJ1-2; no clear D gene. The receptor was isolated from a person between 18 and 70 years old in good health. This CDR3 is CASSLDRMQYGYTF. For the CDR3, the DNA is TGTGCCAGCAGCTTGGATCGGATGCAGTATGGCTACACCTTC.